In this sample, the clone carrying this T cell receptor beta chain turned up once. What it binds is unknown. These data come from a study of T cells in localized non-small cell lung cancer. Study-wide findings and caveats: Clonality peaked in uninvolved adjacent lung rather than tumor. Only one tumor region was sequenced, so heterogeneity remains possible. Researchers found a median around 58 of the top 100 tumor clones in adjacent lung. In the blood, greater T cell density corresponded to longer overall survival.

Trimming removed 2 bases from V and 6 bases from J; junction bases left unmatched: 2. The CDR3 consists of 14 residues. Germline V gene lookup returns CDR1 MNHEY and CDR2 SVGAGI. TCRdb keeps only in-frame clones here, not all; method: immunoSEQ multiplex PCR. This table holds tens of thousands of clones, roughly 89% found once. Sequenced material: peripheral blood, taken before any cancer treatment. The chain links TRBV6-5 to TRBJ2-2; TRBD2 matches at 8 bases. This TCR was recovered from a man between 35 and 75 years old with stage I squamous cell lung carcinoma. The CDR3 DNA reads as TGTGCCAGCAGTTACGGGACTAGGCCCGGGGAGCTGTTTTTT. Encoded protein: CASSYGTRPGELFF.